This T cell receptor (beta chain) comes out of a study of blood T cell repertoires in COVID-19. Study overall: Sites in the United States, Italy and Spain provided acute and convalescent COVID-19 samples. Sources were T cells, B-cell-depleted T cells, or PBMCs; the material itself was cDNA or gDNA.

V was cut by 2 bases and J by 3 bases, with 14 bases left in between. The CDR3 sequence is 16 residues long. From germline, CDR1 is SGHTA and CDR2 FQGNSA. In the original processing: Estimation of nucleated cell counts was performed using reference gene primer amplification. Using immunoSEQ multiplex PCR, the repertoire was profiled, and TCRdb retains in-frame clones only, with some absent. The V and J calls and clone size come from that table; D and trimming were worked out from the DNA. The table has tens of thousands of clones, roughly 80% seen once. The specimen sequenced was peripheral blood. The chain has TRBV7-2 and TRBJ1-5, with D maybe TRBD1 (6 bases). The TCR was taken from a human donor in a cohort sampled during active COVID-19. For the CDR3, the DNA is TGTGCCAGCAGCTTATCGTGGGGACACAACAATCAGCCCCAGCATTTT. This gives the protein CASSLSWGHNNQPQHF.